The 25 T cell receptor beta chains below all came from one sample that was sequenced in a study of molecular identifiers for immune sequencing clone quantification. TCRdb re-derived calls from the PCR reads in MiXCR, one entry per CDR3 protein. The top ten hold more than 1.3% of the sample, which has tens of thousands of distinct CDR3 sequences, around a fifth seen once. The material sequenced was naive CD8+ T cells from blood, with Jurkat cell RNA spiked in. Subset here: FACS-sorted CD8+CD4-CCR7+CD45RA+ naive T cells. These receptors were collected from a human donor in good health. Some libraries in this study had Jurkat cell RNA spiked in.

Comment on this clonotype: This sequence may be a read error, since a much larger clone differs from it by one base. This is likely a read error, given that the CDR3 carries no conserved phenylalanine or tryptophan at its end. V is TRBV6-2 or TRBV6-3 and J is TRBJ1-2; no firm D call. V lost 3 bases, J lost 2 bases, and 7 bases lay in between. The CDR3 totals 13 residues. Germline CDR1 and CDR2: MNHEY and SVGEGT. The CDR3: CASSYGLNYGYTL. The CDR3 DNA reads as TGTGCCAGCAGTTATGGTCTAAACTATGGCTACACCCTC.

This clonotype was seen ten or more times. The V call is TRBV2, the J call TRBJ1-5; no definite D call. Trimming stripped 4 bases from V and 3 bases from J, with 16 bases between. This CDR3 is 16 amino acids long. Germline values: CDR1 SNHLY, CDR2 FYNNEI. The CDR3 DNA follows: TGTGCCAGCAGTGGTTCGTCTGGCACCGCCAATCAGCCCCAGCATTTT. It specifies CASSGSSGTANQPQHF.

On this clonotype: Just one base apart from a much larger clone, this may be a read error. The V call is TRBV27, the J call TRBJ2-1; 7 positions match TRBD2. After removal of 9 bases from V and 7 bases from J, the junction contained 9 bases not matched to a gene. The length of the CDR3 is 13 residues. Germline V gene lookup returns CDR1 MNHEY and CDR2 SMNVEV (reference sequence). The CDR3 protein is CASSGGSSNEQFF. The CDR3 DNA follows: TGTGCCAGTTCAGGCGGGAGTTCTAATGAGCAGTTCTTC.

This clonotype was seen many times. For the CDR3, the DNA is TGTGCCAGCAGTTACTCGAAGCGCGGGGACTACAATGAGCAGTTCTTC. Its translation is CASSYSKRGDYNEQFF. The rearrangement links TRBV6-5 to TRBJ2-1, with TRBD2 as a possible D gene (6 bases). The CDR3 consists of 16 residues. Trimming took 0 bases from V and 3 from J, leaving 12 bases between them. CDR1 is MNHEY, CDR2 SVGAGI, per germline.

This clonotype was counted at least ten times. The chain joins TRBV4-1 to TRBJ2-1; TRBD1 agrees at 9 bases. The trim removed 6 bases at V and 4 bases at J, leaving 7 bases unmatched. Germline CDR1 reads MGHRA; CDR2 reads YSYEKL. The CDR3 totals 15 residues. The chain's CDR3 is CASRPQGANYNEQFF. The CDR3 nucleotides are TGCGCCAGCAGACCACAGGGGGCCAATTACAATGAGCAGTTCTTC.

In its sample, this clonotype was seen many times. The CDR3 DNA follows: TGTGCCAGCAGTACAGGGGCGAACACTGAAGCTTTCTTT. Its translation is CASSTGANTEAFF. The chain is built from TRBV6-5 and TRBJ1-1, with TRBD1 matching over 7 bases. The CDR3 length is 13 residues. The germline gives CDR1 MNHEY, CDR2 SVGAGI. The ends lost 5 bases at V and 1 base at J; junction bases unmatched: 1.

This clonotype was detected only a few times. This chain uses TRBV7-9 with TRBJ2-2; 7 nucleotides match TRBD2. The CDR3 runs to 16 residues. Looked up from germline, CDR1 is SEHNR and CDR2 is FQNEAQ (reference sequence). Unmatched junction bases numbered 2, after V lost 0 bases and J lost 1 base. The CDR3 loop reads CASSLAPSGNTGELFF. CDR3 coding DNA: TGTGCCAGCAGCTTAGCCCCTAGCGGGAACACCGGGGAGCTGTTTTTT.

This clonotype was seen many times. The J gene is TRBJ2-5, the V gene TRBV28; D is perhaps TRBD1 (6 bases). CDR3 size: 13 residues. Per germline, CDR1 MDHEN and CDR2 SYDVKM. The V end was cut by 6 bases, the J end by 4 bases, with 12 bases between. The CDR3, as DNA: TGTGCCAGCAGACAAACAGGGCCAGAGACCCAGTACTTC. Amino acids: CASRQTGPETQYF.

This clonotype has more than one count but fewer than ten. This sequence joins TRBV19 and TRBJ2-7, with D tentatively TRBD1 or TRBD2 (5 bases each). V was clipped by 5 bases and J by 4 bases, with 21 bases between them. This CDR3 has 16 amino acids. Germline lookup yields CDR1 LNHDA and CDR2 SQIVND (reference sequence). The chain's CDR3 is CASSPPGPRTKYEQYF. The CDR3 nucleotides are TGTGCCAGTAGTCCCCCGGGACCCAGGACGAAATACGAGCAGTACTTC.

The chain joins TRBV11-3 to TRBJ2-1, with 7 bases fitting TRBD2. The V segment lost 4 bases and the J segment 1 base; nucleotides outside the gene matches: 10. Germline V gene data show CDR1 as SGHNT and CDR2 as YENEEA. The CDR3 totals 17 residues. The CDR3 reads CASSSFGAGESYNEQFF. The CDR3 DNA is TGTGCCAGCAGCTCATTTGGTGCGGGAGAATCCTACAATGAGCAGTTCTTC.

There are many counts of this clonotype. This chain joins TRBV11-1 and TRBJ2-3; 10 positions match TRBD2. Unmatched junction bases numbered 7, after V lost 5 bases and J lost 5 bases. This CDR3 contains 15 residues. Germline V gives CDR1 SGHAT, CDR2 FQDESV (reference sequence). The CDR3 nucleotides are TGTGCCAGCAGCACCTGGACTAGCGGTAGAGATACGCAGTATTTT. Amino acid sequence: CASSTWTSGRDTQYF.

This clonotype was recorded at least ten times. V is TRBV7-6 and J is TRBJ2-2; 7 bases are a match to TRBD1. J lost 5 bases, V lost 2 bases, and 11 bases had no gene match. Germline V gives CDR1 SGHVS, CDR2 FNYEAQ. CDR3 length equals 17 residues. CDR3 nucleotide sequence: TGTGCCAGCAGCTTATGGTTTGAGGGGGCAGGTACCGGGGAGCTGTTTTTT. Its translation: CASSLWFEGAGTGELFF.

A remark on this clonotype: A much larger clone sits a single nucleotide away, making a read error possible. The gene calls are TRBV3-1 and TRBJ2-1, with D perhaps matching TRBD2 (6 bases). Germline V gene data show CDR1 as LGHDT and CDR2 as YNNKEL (reference sequence). CDR3 length equals 17 residues. V dropped 5 bases and J dropped 6 bases, with 23 bases sitting between them. DNA of the CDR3: TGTGCCAGCAGCTGGGCCTTTATTCGCGGGATAGGCAATGAGCAGTTCTTC. Its translation: CASSWAFIRGIGNEQFF.

At least ten counts were recorded for this clonotype. The J gene is TRBJ2-7, the V gene TRBV28, with 10 bases fitting TRBD1. With 6 bases clipped from V and 5 bases from J, the junction kept 10 bases outside the gene matches. CDR1 MDHEN and CDR2 SYDVKM come from the germline V gene. The CDR3 spans 15 residues. CDR3 in DNA: TGTGCCAGCAGACTCAGACAGGGGGCAAGAAACGAGCAGTACTTC. Encoded protein: CASRLRQGARNEQYF.

This clonotype was detected only a few times. The chain has TRBV30 and TRBJ2-2; D gene uncertain. This CDR3 is 14 amino acids long. The ends were cut back, 1 base at V and 5 bases at J, with 11 bases in the middle. Germline-derived CDR1 and CDR2 are GTSNPN and SVGIG (reference sequence). CDR3 coding DNA: TGTGCCTGGAGTGATGGGGTCAGGACCGGGGAGCTGTTTTTT. Its translation: CAWSDGVRTGELFF. Full variable domain (outside the CDR3, taken from reference TRBV30 and TRBJ2-2): SQTIHQWPATLVQPVGSPLSLECTVEGTSNPNLYWYRQAAGRGLQLLFYSVGIGQISSEVPQNLSASRPQDRQFILSSKKLLLSDSGFYLCAWSDGVRTGELFFGEGSRLTVL.

The rearrangement uses TRBV7-8 and TRBJ2-7, with a tentative D call TRBD2 (6 bases). The CDR3 is 15 amino acids. The germline V gene has CDR1 SGHVS and CDR2 FQNEAQ. V dropped 1 base and J dropped 5 bases, with 15 bases sitting between them. The chain's CDR3 is CASSLGLGWSDEQYF. The DNA of the CDR3 is TGTGCCAGCAGCTTAGGACTAGGTTGGAGCGACGAGCAGTACTTC.

This clonotype was observed a handful of times. This chain links TRBV27 with TRBJ1-1; D is unresolved. The V and J ends lost 3 bases and 2 bases respectively, with 7 bases between them. The CDR3 runs 13 residues. In germline, CDR1 is MNHEY, CDR2 SMNVEV (reference sequence). The CDR3 bases are TGTGCCAGCAGTTTTTACAGTAACACTGAAGCTTTCTTT. Its translation: CASSFYSNTEAFF.

The chain joins TRBV28 to TRBJ2-2, with 8 bases matching TRBD2. Trimming took 5 bases from V and 4 from J; bases not matched to a gene: 12. Germline CDR1 is MDHEN and CDR2 is SYDVKM. The CDR3 has 17 amino acids. CDR3: CASSPTEGLVGTGELFF. CDR3 DNA sequence: TGTGCCAGCAGTCCAACCGAGGGACTAGTAGGCACCGGGGAGCTGTTTTTT.

Details on this clonotype: A clone one base away is much larger, so this may be a read error. The rearrangement links TRBV4-2 to TRBJ2-1, with D maybe TRBD2 (6 bases). Trimming cost V 0 bases and J 8 bases, with 14 bases left between them. The CDR3 has 15 amino acids. Germline V lookup: CDR1 LGHNA, CDR2 YNFKEQ. The CDR3: CASSQESGCRDEQFF. CDR3 DNA sequence: TGTGCCAGCAGCCAAGAGAGCGGGTGTCGAGATGAGCAGTTCTTC.

A remark on this clonotype: A read error may be the cause here, since a much bigger clone is one base away. The DNA for the CDR3 is TGTGCCAGCAGCTTAATGGGACTAGCGAAATTC. Residues: CASSLMGLAKF. This chain joins TRBV13 and TRBJ2-7; 10 bases align to TRBD2. The germline gives CDR1 PRHDT, CDR2 FYEKMQ (reference sequence). This CDR3 region has 11 residues. The full variable domain, completed using reference TRBV13 and TRBJ2-7, is AAGVIQSPRHLIKEKRETATLKCYPIPRHDTVYWYQQGPGQDPQFLISFYEKMQSDKGSIPDRFSAQQFSDYHSELNMSSLELGDSALYFCASSLMGLAKFGPGTRLTVT.

This clonotype was counted many times. The chain couples TRBV9 to TRBJ2-7; D call uncertain. V was clipped by 6 bases and J by 0 bases, with 10 bases between them. This CDR3 comprises 13 residues. In germline, CDR1 is SGDLS, CDR2 YYNGEE. CDR3 protein: CASNPDGSYEQYF. The CDR3 DNA follows: TGTGCCAGCAACCCGGACGGCTCCTACGAGCAGTACTTC.

This clonotype has at least ten counts. This chain connects TRBV28 to TRBJ2-4; D call uncertain. The V gene's germline CDR1 is MDHEN and CDR2 SYDVKM. The CDR3 covers 12 residues. V dropped 2 bases and J dropped 7 bases, with 6 bases sitting between them. CDR3 in amino acids: CASSLNRNIQYF. CDR3 DNA sequence: TGTGCCAGCAGTTTAAATCGGAACATTCAGTACTTC.

CDR3 bases: TGTGCCTGGAGTTTAGCGGGGTTTGGCACAGATACGCAGTATTTT. The encoded protein is CAWSLAGFGTDTQYF. This chain uses TRBV30 with TRBJ2-3, with 8 bases fitting TRBD2. The V segment lost 2 bases and the J segment 1 base; nucleotides outside the gene matches: 5. The CDR3 covers 15 residues. Germline CDR1 reads GTSNPN; CDR2 reads SVGIG (reference sequence).

In the case of this clonotype: A read error may produce the germline difference seen at one junction end. This chain joins TRBV12-3 or TRBV12-4 and TRBJ1-4; D gene ambiguous. CDR3 length equals 14 residues. The CDR3 here is CASSLAATNEELFF. The CDR3, as DNA: TGTGCCAGCAGTTTAGCAGCAACTAATGAAGAACTGTTTTTT.

This clonotype was detected many times. The chain joins TRBV20-1 to TRBJ2-3; no reliable D call. Trimming removed 0 bases at V and 2 bases at J, with 12 bases between. CDR3 length: 15 residues. Germline V gives CDR1 DFQATT, CDR2 SNEGSKA (reference sequence). The CDR3 loop reads CSARDAWRATDTQYF. CDR3 sequence (DNA): TGCAGTGCTAGAGATGCGTGGAGAGCCACAGATACGCAGTATTTT.